This T cell receptor (beta chain) was captured by sequencing in a study of blood T cell repertoires in COVID-19. Germline CDR1 is SGHTS and CDR2 is YDEGEE. This CDR3 has 14 amino acids. V was shortened by 2 bases and J by 4 bases, with 12 bases between the two germline ends. The protocol was immunoSEQ multiplex PCR, while the TCRdb copy is restricted to in-frame clones and leaves out a portion. In the table there are over 130,000 clones, 70% to 90% of which are singletons. A single count supports this clone. This TCR derives from a human donor in a cohort sampled during active COVID-19. The chain links TRBV5-8 to TRBJ1-1, with D perhaps TRBD1 (6 bases). The sample consisted of peripheral blood. The chain's CDR3 is CASSFTGSRTEAFF. Here the CDR3 DNA reads TGTGCCAGCAGCTTCACAGGGAGTCGCACTGAAGCTTTCTTT.